The rows below give T cell receptor beta chains drawn from one sample of a study of patients and donors after allogeneic stem cell transplantation. MiXCR, run by TCRdb on the RT-PCR reads, gives a single entry per CDR3 protein. The table records under 200,000 distinct CDR3 sequences, roughly 31% of them present only once. Sequenced: blood, either unsorted or a sorted T cell fraction (not recorded which). All receptors come from a human donor who was either an allogeneic HSCT recipient or a stem cell or donor lymphocyte infusion donor (not recorded which). It is not recorded whose cells these are; they may come from a transplant donor. Each CDR3 is given with its conserved first and last residue. Fields, in order: J gene, D gene, clone size, V gene, CDR3 DNA, CDR3 protein. D genes are given only for firm matches. Size tells how often a clone was seen (once, few, many) or the class of an expanded clone, and some rows leave it out.

TRBJ2-7 . . TRBV12-3/TRBV12-4 TGTGCCAGCAGTTTTGGGTCCGAGCAGTACTTC CASSFGSEQYF
TRBJ1-1 . . TRBV27 TGTGCCAGCAGTTTACGAGGATTTCCCACTGAAGCTTTCTTT CASSLRGFPTEAFF
TRBJ2-1 . . TRBV12-3/TRBV12-4 TGTGCCAGCAGCATCTTTCTTTTTACCGGGACCTACAATGAGCAGTTCTTC CASSIFLFTGTYNEQFF
TRBJ1-5 . . TRBV27 TGTGCCAGCAGTTTAGTCCCGCTACGTGGGCCCCAGCATTTT CASSLVPLRGPQHF
TRBJ2-5 . . TRBV12-3/TRBV12-4 TGTGCCAGTCTCGGAAACCGCGGAGAGACCCAGTACTTC CASLGNRGETQYF
TRBJ2-3 TRBD1 . TRBV27 TGTGCCAGCAGTTTCCCTAGAGAGGGGGCAAGGGGCACAGATACGCAGTATTTT CASSFPREGARGTDTQYF
TRBJ2-7 TRBD2 once TRBV20-1 TGCAGTGCCCCACACCATACTAGCGCCTACGAGCAGTACTTC CSAPHHTSAYEQYF
TRBJ1-1 TRBD1 . TRBV5-6 TGTGCCAGCAGCTTGGTGGCCGGGACAGGGGGGACTGAAGCTTTCTTT CASSLVAGTGGTEAFF
TRBJ2-4 TRBD1 . TRBV4-1 TGCGCCAGCAGCCAAGATCGAGCTTGGCAGGGGGCAGGCAACATTCAGTACTTC CASSQDRAWQGAGNIQYF
TRBJ2-7 TRBD2 few TRBV24-1 TGTGCCACCAGTGACCCTGGGCTCGGGAGGGCCGAGCAGTACTTC CATSDPGLGRAEQYF
TRBJ2-2 TRBD2 few TRBV4-3 TGCGCCAGCAGCCAAAGGACTAGCAGCTACACCGGGGAGCTGTTTTTT CASSQRTSSYTGELFF
TRBJ2-5 TRBD1 . TRBV6-2/TRBV6-3 TGTGCCAGCAACCACCTACAGGGGGCCCAAGAGACCCAGTACTTC CASNHLQGAQETQYF
TRBJ1-1 . . TRBV7-3 TGTGCCAGCAGCTTACTGGGGGGGTCGATCACTGAAGCTTTCTTT CASSLLGGSITEAFF
TRBJ1-6 . few TRBV6-5 TGTGCCAGAAACAGGGCTCGCTCCTATAATTCACCCCTCCACTTT CARNRARSYNSPLHF
TRBJ1-1 . few TRBV27 TGTGCCAGCAGTGCCCGGGGCCAGTACACTGAAGCTTTCTTT CASSARGQYTEAFF
TRBJ2-2 . . TRBV24-1 TGTGCCACCAGTGACCCCTCGGGACGTGGACGAGGCACCGGGGAGCTGTTTTTT CATSDPSGRGRGTGELFF
TRBJ1-3 . . TRBV15 TGTGCCACCAGCAGAGATTTCCAAAGCTCTGGAAACACCATATATTTT CATSRDFQSSGNTIYF
TRBJ1-2 . . TRBV6-5 TGTGCCAGCAGGGTGGCCAAGGACCCTACATATAACTATGGCTACACCTTC CASRVAKDPTYNYGYTF
TRBJ2-7 . . TRBV29-1 TGCAGCCCCCCGGGGCAGCGGGACACCTACGAGCAGTACTTC CSPPGQRDTYEQYF
TRBJ1-1 . many TRBV28 TGTGCCAGCAGCCTCGGGCACACTGAAGCTTTCTTT CASSLGHTEAFF
TRBJ1-1 . few TRBV3-2 TGTGCCAGCAGCCATCATGACAGGGGTCGTGGGAACACTGAAGCTTTCTTT CASSHHDRGRGNTEAFF
TRBJ2-2 . . TRBV6-5 TGTGCCAGTGGAGGGGAAGGCGTTTGGACCGGGGAGCTGTTTTTT CASGGEGVWTGELFF
TRBJ2-7 TRBD2 . TRBV25-1 TGTGCCAGAAATTCTAGCGGGATCTACGAGCAGTACTTC CARNSSGIYEQYF
TRBJ2-3 . few TRBV12-3/TRBV12-4 TGTGCCAGCAGTTGGGACCGTAGCACAGATACGCAGTATTTT CASSWDRSTDTQYF
TRBJ1-1 . many TRBV27 TGTGCCAGCAGTTTAACGGGCAGGGCTGAAGCTTTCTTT CASSLTGRAEAFF
TRBJ1-2 . many TRBV7-2 TGTGCCAGCAGCGACGAGACCCTCAGGGGTGGCTACACCTTC CASSDETLRGGYTF
TRBJ2-1 . . TRBV5-1 TGCGCCAGCAGCTCAGGGGACGGCCAGTTCTTC CASSSGDGQFF
TRBJ1-1 . few TRBV7-9 TGTGCCAGCAGCACCGACCCGAACACTGAAGCTTTCTTT CASSTDPNTEAFF
TRBJ1-2 . . TRBV12-3/TRBV12-4 TGTGCCAGCAGTTACCACAGGGAGGGCTATGGCTACACCTTC CASSYHREGYGYTF
TRBJ2-7 TRBD1 . TRBV7-6 TGTGCCAGCAGCCTAAAGACAGGGGACTTCTACGAGCAGTACTTC CASSLKTGDFYEQYF
TRBJ1-2 . . TRBV18 TGTGCCAGCTCACCACCGGCAGTCTGGTATGGCTACACCTTC CASSPPAVWYGYTF
TRBJ2-7 TRBD2 . TRBV27 TGTGCCAGCAGTTGGGGGGGACGAAACGAGCAGTACTTC CASSWGGRNEQYF
TRBJ1-5 . few TRBV6-2/TRBV6-3 TGTGCCAGCAGTTACTCGGGGGCTGTGATCCAGCATTTT CASSYSGAVIQHF
TRBJ2-1 TRBD2 . TRBV14 TGTGCCACCGGACTAGCGGGAGTTGGTGAGCAGTTCTTC CATGLAGVGEQFF
TRBJ2-1 TRBD2 . TRBV20-1 TGCAGTGCTATAGCGGGAGGGCCCTACAATGAGCAGTTCTTC CSAIAGGPYNEQFF
TRBJ2-5 TRBD1 . TRBV2 TGTGCCAGCAGCCGTACAGGGGGCCTCCAAGAGACCCAGTACTTC CASSRTGGLQETQYF
TRBJ2-1 TRBD2 . TRBV6-5 TGTGCCAGCAGTTACTCAGCGGCTAGCGGGAGGTGGGGCAATGAGCAGTTCTTC CASSYSAASGRWGNEQFF